This T cell receptor beta chain was recovered during a study of cytomegalovirus exposure and HLA in healthy donors. Germline CDR1 reads SEHNR; CDR2 reads FQNEAQ (reference sequence). CDR3 length: 15 amino acids. Trimming left V 2 bases short and J 5 bases short, with 13 bases between. This clone occurred a few times. PCR involved 60 Vbeta and 13 Jbeta primers. TCRdb's copy holds only in-frame clones and misses some; the assay was immunoSEQ multiplex PCR. The profile shows roughly 120,000 clones, around 77% of them singletons. The sample consisted of PBMCs. This TCR was recovered from a man in his fifties or sixties in good health and CMV-seropositive. The chain recombines TRBV7-9 with TRBJ2-1; D perhaps matches TRBD2 (7 bases). CDR3 protein: CASSLRGGPDNEQFF. CDR3 DNA sequence: TGTGCCAGCAGCTTAAGGGGGGGCCCGGACAATGAGCAGTTCTTC.